This entry describes one TCR beta chain. The record originates from a study of blood T cell repertoires in COVID-19. Overall study: Donors in the United States, Italy and Spain gave samples during acute or convalescent COVID-19. PBMCs, B-cell-depleted T cells, or T cells provided the cDNA or gDNA that made up the material.

Sequencing used immunoSEQ multiplex PCR; TCRdb keeps in-frame clones, though not all of them. The sample has fewer than 110,000 clones; around 87% are singletons. The receptor was derived from a woman aged 25-40 years with acute or convalescent COVID-19. Sequencing was performed on peripheral blood.

CDR3 loop: CTLRRGDTEAFF. The CDR3 DNA reads as TGCACCCTCCGACGGGGGGACACTGAAGCTTTCTTT. The chain joins TRBV29-1 to TRBJ1-1; tentative D call: TRBD1 (5 bases). CDR1 is SQVTM and CDR2 is ANQGSEA in the germline V gene. This CDR3 contains 12 residues. Filled out from reference TRBV29-1 and TRBJ1-1, the complete variable domain reads SAVISQKPSRDICQRGTSLTIQCQVDSQVTMMFWYRQQPGQSLTLIATANQGSEATYESGFVIDKFPISRPNLTFSTLTVSNMSPEDSSIYLCTLRRGDTEAFFGQGTRLTVV.